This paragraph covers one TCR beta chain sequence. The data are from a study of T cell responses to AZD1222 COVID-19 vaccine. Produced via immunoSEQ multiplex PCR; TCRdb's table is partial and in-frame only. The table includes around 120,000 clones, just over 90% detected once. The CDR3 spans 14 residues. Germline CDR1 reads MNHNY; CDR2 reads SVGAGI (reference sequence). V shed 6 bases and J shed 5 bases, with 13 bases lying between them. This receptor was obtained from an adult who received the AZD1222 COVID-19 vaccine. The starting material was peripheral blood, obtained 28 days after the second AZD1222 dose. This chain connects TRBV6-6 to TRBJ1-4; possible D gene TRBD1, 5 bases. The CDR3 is CASSTRGPNEKLFF. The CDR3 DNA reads TGTGCCAGCAGCACGAGGGGCCCCAATGAAAAACTGTTTTTT.